The sequence of this T cell receptor (beta chain) was determined in a study of OX40 agonist ivuxolimab in advanced cancers. Looking at the study overall: Head and neck, renal cell, melanoma or hepatocellular carcinoma were the cancers that dose-escalation patients had. Study-level findings and limits: The study did not work out the antigen specificity of the expanded peripheral T cells. In the 0.1 to 3.0 mg/kg range, CD4+ and CD8+ blood T cells had expanded clonally by week 6.

The CDR3 sequence is 14 residues long. The V and J ends lost 6 bases and 1 base respectively, with 12 bases between them. Germline V lookup: CDR1 MDHEN, CDR2 SYDVKM. TCRdb's table, derived via immunoSEQ multiplex PCR, lists solely in-frame clones and lacks some. The sample lists fewer than 55,000 clones, approximately 81% occurring once. With respect to this clone: Its antigen remains unidentified.

The sequencing here drew on CD4+ or CD8+ T cells sorted from blood, taken in a trial of the OX40 agonist ivuxolimab. The TCR originated in an adult with an advanced solid tumor such as melanoma, head and neck, liver or kidney cancer. The V gene is TRBV28, the J gene TRBJ1-1, with D unresolved. The CDR3 here is CASRGLVQNTEAFF. For the CDR3, the DNA is TGTGCCAGCAGGGGTTTAGTGCAGAACACTGAAGCTTTCTTT. Based on the CDR3 plus reference TRBV28 and TRBJ1-1, the full variable domain is DVKVTQSSRYLVKRTGEKVFLECVQDMDHENMFWYRQDPGLGLRLIYFSYDVKMKEKGDIPEGYSVSREKKERFSLILESASTNQTSMYLCASRGLVQNTEAFFGQGTRLTVV.